The 13 T cell receptor beta chains listed next were all sequenced from one sample in a study of tumor-infiltrating lymphocytes in primary liver carcinoma. Starting material of 450 to 500 ng total RNA yielded TCR beta cDNA via a constant-region primer. Modified slightly, ARM-PCR produced TCR beta libraries over three nested multiplex PCR rounds. Primers for the first two PCR rounds were TRBV1-TRBV30 forward primers and a C-beta reverse primer (roughly 10 cycles per round). MiXCR, applied by TCRdb to the multiplex PCR reads, yields one record per CDR3 protein. Of about 96,000 distinct CDR3 sequences listed, just over 65% are singletons. From around 18-30 mg of unsorted bulk tissue, DNA and RNA were co-extracted together. Source material: tumor-adjacent normal liver tissue. The receptors were sampled from a man aged 40-55 years with primary liver carcinoma and hepatitis B virus infection.

Comment on this clonotype: Since a much larger clone is just one base distant, this may be a read error. The genes are TRBV12-3 or TRBV12-4 and TRBJ1-5, with a weak D call TRBD1 (5 bases). The CDR3 covers 17 residues. The CDR3 nucleotides read TGTGCCAGCAGTTCCCAAGGGGCAGTTATGAGCAATCAGCCCGAGCATTTT. Translation: CASSSQGAVMSNQPEHF.

This clonotype was counted once. An end of the junction differs from the germline gene, which may be a read error. The chain combines TRBV11-2 with TRBJ2-5; D perhaps matches TRBD2 (5 bases). Looked up from germline, CDR1 is SGHAT and CDR2 is FQNNGV. The CDR3 totals 14 residues. In DNA form, the CDR3 reads TGTGTCAGCAGCCACGTCAGTCTGGGAGAGACTCAGTACTTC. Translating it yields CVSSHVSLGETQYF.

Worth noting for this clonotype: This sequence may be a read error, since a much larger clone differs from it by one base. This chain connects TRBV6-5 to TRBJ2-1; D might be TRBD2 (6 bases). Germline V lookup: CDR1 MNHEY, CDR2 SVGAGI. The CDR3 covers 14 residues. Written as DNA, the CDR3 is TGTACCAGCACCCCGGCGGGGTTCCTCTGGGAGCAGTTCTTC. Encoded protein: CTSTPAGFLWEQFF.

In this sample, this clonotype turned up once. This rearrangement joins TRBV11-2 to TRBJ2-7; D gene ambiguous. CDR3 length: 13 residues. V was pared by 1 base and J by 8 bases, with 12 bases between. Germline CDR1 reads SGHAT; CDR2 reads FQNNGV. The DNA for the CDR3 is TGTGCCAGCAGCTTAGTTGTGACTGGGAAGCAGTACTTC. Encoded protein: CASSLVVTGKQYF.

This clonotype was recorded only once. A much larger clone lies a single base off, so this may be a read error. V usage is TRBV5-5 and J usage is TRBJ2-1; D unclear. V shed 0 bases and J shed 0 bases, with 7 bases lying between them. The CDR3 spans 15 residues. Germline CDR1 and CDR2: SGHKS and YYEKEE (reference sequence). CDR3 in amino acids: CASSLDASSYNEQFF. The CDR3 nucleotides read TGTGCCAGCAGCTTGGATGCGAGCTCCTACAATGAGCAGTTCTTC. Using reference TRBV5-5 and TRBJ2-1 for the parts outside the CDR3, the full variable domain is DAGVTQSPTHLIKTRGQQVTLRCSPISGHKSVSWYQQVLGQGPQFIFQYYEKEERGRGNFPDRFSARQFPNYSSELNVNALLLGDSALYLCASSLDASSYNEQFFGPGTRLTVL.

Worth noting for this clonotype: One junction end does not reproduce the germline sequence, and a read error may be involved. The chain has TRBV10-2 and TRBJ1-4; the D is unclear. The CDR3 contains 17 residues. The germline gives CDR1 WSHSY, CDR2 SAAADI. The CDR3 sequence is CTSGRGSLQATNEKLFF. The CDR3 nucleotides are TGCACCAGCGGCAGAGGGAGTCTCCAAGCAACTAATGAAAAACTGTTTTTT.

Turning to this clonotype: A read error may be the cause here, since a much bigger clone is one base away. The chain has TRBV12-3 or TRBV12-4 and TRBJ2-7; D is unclear. V was trimmed by 8 bases and J by 2 bases, leaving 13 bases between them. The CDR3 has 13 residues. CDR3 nucleotide sequence: TGTGCCAGCGCTTCGGGCCGAACCTACGAGCAGTACTTC. Protein product: CASASGRTYEQYF.

The genes are TRBV7-2 and TRBJ2-7; 7 bases agree with TRBD1. The junction had 6 bases not matched to a gene; V was cut back by 3 bases and J by 4 bases. The germline CDR1 and CDR2 sequences are SGHTA and FQGNSA. The CDR3 length is 14 residues. The CDR3 sequence is CASSLLDRWYEQYF. CDR3 nucleotide sequence: TGTGCCAGCAGCTTGCTGGACAGGTGGTACGAGCAGTACTTC.

In its sample, this clonotype was seen many times. The chain uses TRBV11-2 and TRBJ2-1; TRBD2 agrees at 8 bases. Germline trimming cut 7 bases from V and 9 bases from J; bases unmatched to any gene: 8. CDR3 length equals 13 residues. Germline values: CDR1 SGHAT, CDR2 FQNNGV. The CDR3 sequence: CASIRGGSSEQFF. DNA of the CDR3: TGTGCCAGCATTCGGGGGGGGAGTAGTGAGCAGTTCTTC.

Remarks on this clonotype: Just one base apart from a much larger clone, this may be a read error. The chain carries TRBV5-1 and TRBJ2-2; D is perhaps TRBD1 (6 bases). Germline loops: CDR1 SGHRS, CDR2 YFSETQ. V was trimmed by 3 bases and J by 1 base, leaving 16 bases between them. The CDR3 covers 17 residues. CDR3 DNA: TGCGCCAGCAGCTGGGAGCCTGCAGGGGTGAACACCGGGGAGCTGTTTTTT. Its protein is CASSWEPAGVNTGELFF.

Points on this clonotype: A much more abundant neighbour one base away suggests this may be a read error. The CDR3 end shows no conserved phenylalanine or tryptophan, and so a read error is likely. This chain joins TRBV7-6 and TRBJ1-1; D not certain. The V end lost 1 base, the J end lost 5 bases, and 8 bases lay between the germline ends. CDR1 and CDR2 (germline): SGHVS, FNYEAQ. There are 13 residues in the CDR3. CDR3: CASSLGALTEAFI. CDR3 DNA sequence: TGTGCCAGCAGCTTAGGGGCCCTAACTGAAGCTTTCATT.

As to this clonotype: This sequence may be a read error, since a much larger clone differs from it by one base. The rearrangement links TRBV10-3 to TRBJ2-7, with 8 bases fitting TRBD1. CDR1 and CDR2 (germline): ENHRY, SYGVKD. The CDR3 loop spans 14 amino acids. The CDR3 loop reads CAISEQGQGYEPYF. The CDR3 DNA sequence: TGTGCCATCAGTGAGCAAGGACAGGGCTACGAGCCGTACTTC.

This clonotype was observed many times. This chain connects TRBV6-6 to TRBJ2-5; D ambiguous. Trimming shortened V by 0 bases and J by 4 bases, and 12 bases separated the two germline ends. CDR3 size: 15 residues. CDR1 is MNHNY and CDR2 is SVGAGI in the germline V gene (reference sequence). In DNA, the CDR3 is TGTGCCAGCAGTTACTCCCCATCCCCGGCAGAGACCCAGTACTTC. As protein: CASSYSPSPAETQYF.